A selection of T cell receptor beta chains follows, all from one sample in a study of T-cell memory formation after mild COVID-19. TCRdb independently ran MiXCR on the 5' RACE reads; one entry per CDR3 protein. Of hundreds of thousands of distinct CDR3 sequences listed, about 20% are singletons. The source material was PBMCs or a T cell subset sorted from them (not recorded which). The origin of the receptors is an adult woman who had mild COVID-19 (a few samples of this study predate the infection). Cell type and time point are not known. Each CDR3 is given with its conserved first and last residue. Each record gives: clone size, D gene, J gene, V gene, CDR3 DNA, CDR3 protein. The D gene is left open where the match is weak. Where a row states a size, it is once, few, many or the class of an expanded clone; other rows omit it.

size: few
D: -
J: TRBJ1-2
V: TRBV5-1
DNA: TGCGCCAGCAGCCTGGAGGGTAGGGTCTACACCTTC
CDR3: CASSLEGRVYTF

size: few
D: TRBD2
J: TRBJ2-5
V: TRBV19
DNA: TGTGCCAGTTCTAGCGGGAGTTTTCAAGAGACCCAGTACTTC
CDR3: CASSSGSFQETQYF

size: -
D: -
J: TRBJ2-1
V: TRBV20-1
DNA: TGCAGCCTACCCGGGACGGCGTACAATGAGCAGTTCTTC
CDR3: CSLPGTAYNEQFF

size: -
D: -
J: TRBJ1-1
V: TRBV7-2
DNA: TGTGCCAGCAGCCCAGACCAGGGGCAAGGGACTGAAGCTTTCTTT
CDR3: CASSPDQGQGTEAFF

size: -
D: -
J: TRBJ2-3
V: TRBV15
DNA: TGTGCCACCAGCAGAGATTCGCAGCGCACAGATACGCAGTATTTT
CDR3: CATSRDSQRTDTQYF

size: many
D: -
J: TRBJ1-5
V: TRBV11-2
DNA: TGTGCCAGCAGTCTAATGGGGGGTAAGGATCAGCCCCAGCATTTT
CDR3: CASSLMGGKDQPQHF

size: -
D: -
J: TRBJ2-7
V: TRBV19
DNA: TGTGCCAGTAGTATAGACTTAACGGGTCAGCAGTACTTC
CDR3: CASSIDLTGQQYF

size: many
D: -
J: TRBJ2-3
V: TRBV24-1
DNA: TGTGCCACCAGTGATTTAGAGTTCGCCGGCACAGATACGCAGTATTTT
CDR3: CATSDLEFAGTDTQYF

size: many
D: -
J: TRBJ1-4
V: TRBV4-3
DNA: TGCGCCAGCAGCCAAGGAGGTTTTAATGAAAAACTGTTTTTT
CDR3: CASSQGGFNEKLFF

size: many
D: TRBD1
J: TRBJ2-1
V: TRBV12-3/TRBV12-4
DNA: TGTGCCAGCACCTGGGGACAGGGACTCTACAATGAGCAGTTCTTC
CDR3: CASTWGQGLYNEQFF

size: -
D: TRBD2
J: TRBJ2-7
V: TRBV20-1
DNA: TGCAGTGCTAGAGATCGGGCTAGCGGGGGCCTGGGGGAGCAGTACTTC
CDR3: CSARDRASGGLGEQYF

size: -
D: -
J: TRBJ2-7
V: TRBV7-9
DNA: TGTGCCAGCAGCCCCTCTATGGGCGCCTACGAGCAGTACTTC
CDR3: CASSPSMGAYEQYF

size: few
D: -
J: TRBJ1-2
V: TRBV15
DNA: -
CDR3: CATSREVGAGNTF

size: -
D: TRBD1
J: TRBJ2-7
V: TRBV7-9
DNA: TGTGCCAGCAGCATCTACAGGGGGCTCGGCGAGCAGTACTTC
CDR3: CASSIYRGLGEQYF

size: few
D: -
J: TRBJ1-5
V: TRBV4-1
DNA: TGCGCCAGCAGCCAAGAGTGGGAGGCGAATCAGCCCCAGCATTTT
CDR3: CASSQEWEANQPQHF

size: many
D: -
J: TRBJ1-2
V: TRBV12-3/TRBV12-4
DNA: TGTGCCAGCAGCCCCGGGGCCTATGGCTACACCTTC
CDR3: CASSPGAYGYTF

size: few
D: -
J: TRBJ2-7
V: TRBV6-5
DNA: TGTGCCAGCAGTTACGACGCGGGCACCTCCTACGAGCAGTACTTC
CDR3: CASSYDAGTSYEQYF

size: few
D: TRBD1
J: TRBJ2-7
V: TRBV5-4
DNA: TGTGCCAGCAGCGGGGGGACAGGGTGGAGCCACGAGCAGTACTTC
CDR3: CASSGGTGWSHEQYF

size: many
D: -
J: TRBJ1-1
V: TRBV12-3/TRBV12-4
DNA: TGTGCCAGCAGCTCCGTGTTAACTTTGGAAGCTTTCTTT
CDR3: CASSSVLTLEAFF

size: -
D: -
J: TRBJ1-6
V: TRBV23-1
DNA: TGCGCCAGCAGTCAATCGGGGCCAGGGTTACCCTATAATTCACCCCTCCACTTT
CDR3: CASSQSGPGLPYNSPLHF

size: -
D: TRBD1
J: TRBJ2-7
V: TRBV6-5
DNA: TGTGCCAGCAGACCCATCCCGACAGGGTACGAGCAGTACTTC
CDR3: CASRPIPTGYEQYF

size: -
D: -
J: TRBJ1-3
V: TRBV7-2
DNA: TGTGCCAGCAGCTTAGCTATCTCTGGAAACACCATATATTTT
CDR3: CASSLAISGNTIYF

size: -
D: -
J: TRBJ2-1
V: TRBV6-2/TRBV6-3
DNA: TGTGCCAGCAGTTACTCAAATGGGCCCTTGTACAATGAGCAGTTCTTC
CDR3: CASSYSNGPLYNEQFF

size: -
D: TRBD2
J: TRBJ2-1
V: TRBV11-1
DNA: TGTGCCAGCAGAGAGCGGGATAAGCGATACAATGAGCAGTTCTTC
CDR3: CASRERDKRYNEQFF

size: few
D: TRBD1
J: TRBJ1-2
V: TRBV27
DNA: TGTGCCAGCAGCACAGGGGTAACATATGGCTACACCTTC
CDR3: CASSTGVTYGYTF

size: few
D: TRBD1
J: TRBJ2-1
V: TRBV19
DNA: TGTGCCAGTAGAAGGGGACAGGGCTTCTACAATGAGCAGTTCTTC
CDR3: CASRRGQGFYNEQFF

size: -
D: -
J: TRBJ1-1
V: TRBV21-1
DNA: TGTGCCAGCAGCAAAGGAGCGGACGTGAACACTGAAGCTTTCTTT
CDR3: CASSKGADVNTEAFF

size: -
D: TRBD1
J: TRBJ1-1
V: TRBV6-2/TRBV6-3
DNA: TGTGCCAGCAGCCTCCCAGTCCAGGGGGCGCGGACTGAAGCTTTCTTT
CDR3: CASSLPVQGARTEAFF

size: few
D: -
J: TRBJ1-2
V: TRBV29-1
DNA: TGCAGCGAGGCCGGTTCCCAGGGGGGCTACACCTTC
CDR3: CSEAGSQGGYTF

size: few
D: -
J: TRBJ2-1
V: TRBV5-1
DNA: TGCGCCAGCAGCTTTTCGACAGGCGATTCCGGGTTCTTC
CDR3: CASSFSTGDSGFF

size: -
D: TRBD1
J: TRBJ1-4
V: TRBV12-3/TRBV12-4
DNA: TGTGCCAGCAGTTCTTACGACAGGGAAACTAATGAAAAACTGTTTTTT
CDR3: CASSSYDRETNEKLFF

size: -
D: TRBD1
J: TRBJ1-1
V: TRBV18
DNA: TGTGCCAGCTCCCGGACAGGGATTGTGGACACTGAAGCTTTCTTT
CDR3: CASSRTGIVDTEAFF

size: few
D: -
J: TRBJ2-3
V: TRBV4-2
DNA: TGTGCCAGCAGCCTCGCGAGAAAAGATACGCAGTATTTT
CDR3: CASSLARKDTQYF

size: -
D: -
J: TRBJ1-2
V: TRBV5-1
DNA: TGCGCCAGCAGCTTGCGAATTTCGGTACAGGCTAACTATGGCTACACCTTC
CDR3: CASSLRISVQANYGYTF

size: few
D: -
J: TRBJ1-1
V: TRBV9
DNA: TGTGCCAGCAGCCCCCCCGGAAAAGGGGTGAGGACTGAAGCTTTCTTT
CDR3: CASSPPGKGVRTEAFF

size: -
D: -
J: TRBJ1-4
V: TRBV25-1
DNA: TGTGCCAGCCAAAGGGGGACTAATGAAAAACTGTTTTTT
CDR3: CASQRGTNEKLFF

size: few
D: -
J: TRBJ2-7
V: TRBV28
DNA: TGTGCCGCTTGGAGGGACGGCTCCTACGAGCAGTACTTC
CDR3: CAAWRDGSYEQYF

size: few
D: TRBD2
J: TRBJ2-1
V: TRBV5-6
DNA: TGTGCCAGCAGCTTGGATACCAGCGGGACTCAATACAATGAGCAGTTCTTC
CDR3: CASSLDTSGTQYNEQFF

size: -
D: -
J: TRBJ2-3
V: TRBV24-1
DNA: TGTGCCACCAGTGATTTTCAGGGAGGTGATACGCAGTATTTT
CDR3: CATSDFQGGDTQYF

size: -
D: -
J: TRBJ1-1
V: TRBV6-1
DNA: TGTGCCAGCAGTGTCAGCAGGGGCCTATTGGTCTACACTGAAGCTTTCTTT
CDR3: CASSVSRGLLVYTEAFF

size: -
D: -
J: TRBJ2-7
V: TRBV7-3
DNA: TGTGCCAGCAGCGTTGGCCCCCTTCGCGGGAAGAGCTACGAGCAGTACTTC
CDR3: CASSVGPLRGKSYEQYF

size: -
D: TRBD1
J: TRBJ1-2
V: TRBV18
DNA: TGTGCCAGCTCACCAACGACAGGGGTCGGCTATGGCTACACCTTC
CDR3: CASSPTTGVGYGYTF

size: -
D: -
J: TRBJ2-1
V: TRBV7-2
DNA: TGTGCCAGCAGCCCCAACGCGGTTCGGGAGCAGTTCTTC
CDR3: CASSPNAVREQFF

size: few
D: -
J: TRBJ2-7
V: TRBV6-5
DNA: TGTGCCAGCAGCCTAACGGACGCCTACGAGCAGTACTTC
CDR3: CASSLTDAYEQYF

size: -
D: TRBD1
J: TRBJ1-1
V: TRBV23-1
DNA: TGCGCCAGCAAAACAGCCCTGGGACAGGTGTGGTGTGACACTGAAGCTTTCTTT
CDR3: CASKTALGQVWCDTEAFF

size: -
D: -
J: TRBJ2-7
V: TRBV3-1
DNA: TGTGCCAGCAGCCGTCGAGAATTCACCGAGCAGTACTTC
CDR3: CASSRREFTEQYF

size: -
D: -
J: TRBJ2-7
V: TRBV20-1
DNA: TGCAGTGCTAGAGGGGACTCCGACTACGAGCAGTACTTC
CDR3: CSARGDSDYEQYF